This T cell receptor (beta chain) was observed in a study of T cell repertoires in cytomegalovirus infection. TCRdb reanalysed the reads using MiXCR and keeps one entry per CDR3 protein. The sample lists about 310,000 distinct CDR3 sequences; under 20% were seen once. The ends were cut back, 5 bases at V and 8 bases at J, with 12 bases in the middle. The CDR3 contains 13 residues. Germline values: CDR1 SGHVS, CDR2 FQNEAQ. The study, taken as a whole, reports: Summed frequency of shared TCR beta families picked out CMV carriers who also had the relevant HLA. Across the ex vivo response, the dominant clonotypes were HLA-C-restricted CMV-specific TCR beta clonotypes.

This clonotype was picked up many times. Its target is unknown. The J gene is TRBJ1-4, the V gene TRBV7-8; D call uncertain. The sequence was collected from a human donor in good health (CMV status not recorded). Some clones in this sample may be carry-over from other donors' samples. Material: PBMCs. In DNA form, the CDR3 reads TGTGCCAGCAGCCTAATGGGGAGAGAAAAACTGTTTTTT. Its translation: CASSLMGREKLFF.